The clone carrying this T cell receptor (beta chain) showed up many times. The data were taken from a study of neurological immune-mediated disorders. V lost 3 bases and J lost 5, with 13 bases in between. Per the germline V gene, CDR1 is DFQATT and CDR2 is SNEGSKA (reference sequence). The CDR3 contains 13 residues. A single record per CDR3 protein comes from TCRdb applying MiXCR to the 5' RACE reads. The sample includes fewer than 20,000 distinct CDR3 sequences, 14% seen only once; the top ten take about 7.2%. Sample: CD4+ T cells from blood. This receptor was obtained from a woman aged 55-70 years with HTLV-1-associated myelopathy (HAM/TSP). The V gene is TRBV20-1, the J gene TRBJ1-2; possibly TRBD1 for D (5 bases). DNA of the CDR3: TGCAGTGCTAGCATGGGGCGGGGGTATGGCTACACCTTC. It translates to CSASMGRGYGYTF.